Sequencing of this T cell receptor (beta chain) was carried out in a study of shared clonotypes between healthy human individuals. This clone was recorded only once. Assay: immunoSEQ multiplex PCR; the TCRdb copy retains only in-frame clones and omits some. Of roughly 650,000 clones in the sample, 97% were seen once. Sequenced input: naive CD4+ T cells sorted from blood. As to subset: CD45RA+ positively selected. This TCR was recovered from a woman between 25 and 40 years old in good health.

The CDR3 nucleotides read TGTGCCAGCAGCCAAGACCCGTTAAGACTAGCGGGGGGAAATGAGCAGTTCTTC. It codes for CASSQDPLRLAGGNEQFF. This chain connects TRBV4-2 to TRBJ2-1; 13 positions match TRBD2. The CDR3 extends over 18 amino acids. The V and J ends lost 0 bases and 7 bases, in that order; junction bases with no gene match: 9. Per the germline V gene, CDR1 is LGHNA and CDR2 is YNFKEQ.